This TCR beta chain was obtained from a study of T cells in Graves' hyperthyroidism and ophthalmopathy. Exclusion of patients followed from uncontrolled infection, other autoimmune disease, pregnancy or lactation. The diagnostic basis comprised clinical symptoms, serum thyroxine and TRAb, thyroid ultrasound and orbital computed tomography. The CDR3 length is 17 residues. The V gene's germline CDR1 is SGHAT and CDR2 FQNNGV. Germline trimming cut 5 bases from V and 4 bases from J; bases unmatched to any gene: 13. The CDR3 regions of TCR beta were amplified from RNA transcripts. TCR CDR3 regions were first amplified by RT-PCR with HTBI primers. TCRdb used MiXCR to reprocess the multiplex PCR reads, holding one entry per CDR3 protein. The sample carries roughly 560,000 distinct CDR3 sequences, over 12% recorded once.

This sequence joins TRBV11-2 and TRBJ1-2; 10 positions match TRBD1. The sequenced material came from blood. The sequence came from a woman between 35 and 50 years old with Graves' ophthalmopathy. The CDR3 DNA reads as TGTGCCAGCAGCAACTGGGACAGGGGTCTAATGGGCTATGGCTACACCTTC. Translating gives CASSNWDRGLMGYGYTF.